The 22 T cell receptor beta chains presented below share a single source sample, sequenced in a study of blood T cell repertoires in COVID-19. Sequencing used immunoSEQ multiplex PCR; TCRdb keeps in-frame clones, though not all of them. The sample carries nearly 300,000 clones, approximately 84% recorded once. The specimen was peripheral blood. The receptors originated from a human donor with COVID-19, enrolled during active disease. The donor label of this sample is uncertain.

The rearrangement links TRBV7-2 to TRBJ1-4, with 9 bases aligning to TRBD1. Losses at the gene ends were 1 base for V and 8 bases for J; bases not matched to a gene: 11. The length of the CDR3 is 17 residues. Looked up from germline, CDR1 is SGHTA and CDR2 is FQGNSA. The CDR3 coding sequence is TGTGCCAGCAGCTTAGTTTACAGGGGGCCGTCTAGAGAAAAACTGTTTTTT. This translates into CASSLVYRGPSREKLFF.

The rearrangement uses TRBV30 and TRBJ1-1; maybe TRBD1 (6 bases). CDR3 length: 15 amino acids. Germline values: CDR1 GTSNPN, CDR2 SVGIG (reference sequence). V shed 3 bases and J shed 7 bases, with 21 bases lying between them. Here the CDR3 DNA reads TGTGCCTGGAGGTCCGGTGGACAGACCCCGGGTGAAGCTTTCTTT. This gives the protein CAWRSGGQTPGEAFF.

The J gene is TRBJ2-2, the V gene TRBV5-4; D uncertain. The CDR3 extends over 15 amino acids. Trimming cost V 4 bases and J 0 bases, with 10 bases left between them. Germline CDR1 and CDR2: SGHNT and YYREEE (reference sequence). The CDR3 region is CASSPTVTNTGELFF. CDR3 coding DNA: TGTGCCAGCAGCCCCACAGTGACGAACACCGGGGAGCTGTTTTTT.

The V call is TRBV19, the J call TRBJ2-3; TRBD2 matches at 14 bases. The V gene's germline CDR1 is LNHDA and CDR2 SQIVND (reference sequence). With 3 bases clipped from V and 4 bases from J, the junction kept 3 bases outside the gene matches. The CDR3 spans 16 residues. For the CDR3, the DNA is TGTGCCAGTAGTATCCGGACTAGCGGGGGGCCAGATACGCAGTATTTT. It specifies CASSIRTSGGPDTQYF. Variable domain in full (rest from reference TRBV19 and TRBJ2-3): DGGITQSPKYLFRKEGQNVTLSCEQNLNHDAMYWYRQDPGQGLRLIYYSQIVNDFQKGDIAEGYSVSREKKESFPLTVTSAQKNPTAFYLCASSIRTSGGPDTQYFGPGTRLTVL.

The rearrangement joins TRBV29-1 to TRBJ1-1; D unresolved. Trimming removed 7 bases at V and 0 bases at J, with 12 bases between. Germline CDR1 SQVTM, CDR2 ANQGSEA. This CDR3 has 13 amino acids. DNA for the CDR3: TGCAGCGCCCCAACAGCTATGAACACTGAAGCTTTCTTT. It codes for CSAPTAMNTEAFF.

The rearrangement uses TRBV27 and TRBJ2-1; tentatively, D is TRBD2 (5 bases). Trimming left V 7 bases short and J 3 bases short, with 19 bases between. The length of the CDR3 is 16 residues. Germline values: CDR1 MNHEY, CDR2 SMNVEV (reference sequence). CDR3 region: CASIPRSSGNYNEQFF. The CDR3 region has the DNA TGTGCCAGCATCCCCAGGTCCAGCGGCAACTACAATGAGCAGTTCTTC.

This clone appeared a few times. The V and J genes are TRBV25-1 and TRBJ1-2; 7 bases are a match to TRBD1. V was pared by 6 bases and J by 4 bases, with 8 bases of the junction left unmatched. CDR1 is MGHDK and CDR2 is SYGVNS in the germline V gene. The CDR3 length is 14 residues. The CDR3 loop reads CASSETGSGYGYTF. CDR3 sequence (DNA): TGTGCCAGCAGCGAGACAGGGAGCGGCTATGGCTACACCTTC.

CDR3: CASSVRDNFYEQYF. The CDR3 DNA reads as TGCGCCAGCAGTGTCCGGGACAACTTCTACGAGCAGTACTTC. The J gene is TRBJ2-7, the V gene TRBV4-3; D may be TRBD1 (6 bases). The CDR3 spans 14 residues. V shed 6 bases and J shed 3 bases, with 15 bases lying between them. CDR1 and CDR2 from the germline V gene are LGHNA and YSLEER.

The chain links TRBV2 to TRBJ2-7; weak D call: TRBD1 (5 bases). The V and J ends lost 6 bases and 3 bases respectively, with 9 bases between them. The CDR3 is made up of 12 amino acids. Germline loops: CDR1 SNHLY, CDR2 FYNNEI. The CDR3: CASSRVSYEQYF. The DNA of the CDR3 is TGTGCCAGCAGCAGGGTTAGCTACGAGCAGTACTTC.

The rearrangement links TRBV2 to TRBJ1-6; D might be TRBD1 (5 bases). Trimming took 0 bases from V and 12 from J, leaving 15 bases between them. CDR1 is SNHLY, CDR2 FYNNEI, per germline. This CDR3 has 15 amino acids. CDR3 in DNA: TGTGCCAGCAGTGAAGCGCGGGCCGGGGGAAGACCCCTCCACTTT. Translation: CASSEARAGGRPLHF. The full variable domain, with the rest looked up from reference TRBV2 and TRBJ1-6, is EPEVTQTPSHQVTQMGQEVILRCVPISNHLYFYWYRQILGQKVEFLVSFYNNEISEKSEIFDDQFSVERPDGSNFTLKIRSTKLEDSAMYFCASSEARAGGRPLHFGNGTRLTVT.

V gene TRBV27 combines with J gene TRBJ2-2, with 8 nucleotides matching TRBD2. This CDR3 has 15 residues. V was pared by 6 bases and J by 2 bases, with 5 bases of the junction left unmatched. Germline CDR1 MNHEY, CDR2 SMNVEV (reference sequence). CDR3 sequence (DNA): TGTGCCAGCAGACGACTAGCGATCAACACCGGGGAGCTGTTTTTT. Translated: CASRRLAINTGELFF.

The rearrangement links TRBV5-5 to TRBJ2-3; D is ambiguous. V lost 4 bases and J lost 6, with 12 bases in between. This CDR3 comprises 13 residues. CDR1 SGHKS and CDR2 YYEKEE come from the germline V gene (reference sequence). CDR3 loop: CASSPEREDTQYF. For the CDR3, the DNA is TGTGCCAGCAGCCCCGAGCGCGAGGATACGCAGTATTTT. Full variable domain (remainder filled in from reference TRBV5-5 and TRBJ2-3): DAGVTQSPTHLIKTRGQQVTLRCSPISGHKSVSWYQQVLGQGPQFIFQYYEKEERGRGNFPDRFSARQFPNYSSELNVNALLLGDSALYLCASSPEREDTQYFGPGTRLTVL.

This chain uses TRBV5-1 with TRBJ1-2; a possible D gene is TRBD1 (6 bases). The length of the CDR3 is 18 residues. V was clipped by 4 bases and J by 0 bases, with 22 bases between them. Per the germline V gene, CDR1 is SGHRS and CDR2 is YFSETQ. The CDR3 protein is CASSPQTGTSVSNYGYTF. The DNA for the CDR3 is TGCGCCAGCAGCCCGCAAACCGGGACATCTGTTTCTAACTATGGCTACACCTTC.

V is TRBV19 and J is TRBJ1-4, with 9 bases matching TRBD1. The CDR3 runs to 14 residues. CDR1 is LNHDA and CDR2 is SQIVND in the germline V gene (reference sequence). Trimming at V came to 5 bases and at J to 10 bases, leaving 8 bases not matched to a gene. The CDR3 nucleotides read TGTGCCAGTAGTCTCCGGGACAGGGAGGGAAAACTGTTTTTT. Amino acids: CASSLRDREGKLFF.

This sequence joins TRBV19 and TRBJ1-6; 7 bases are a match to TRBD1. V was pared by 8 bases and J by 8 bases, with 6 bases of the junction left unmatched. The length of the CDR3 is 13 residues. Germline assignment: CDR1 LNHDA and CDR2 SQIVND (reference sequence). The CDR3 sequence: CASSDRVHSPLHF. CDR3 bases: TGTGCCAGTTCAGACAGGGTTCATTCACCCCTCCACTTT.

The chain has TRBV10-3 and TRBJ2-1, with a possible D match to TRBD1 (5 bases). The CDR3 is 16 residues long. V dropped 4 bases and J dropped 1 base, with 14 bases sitting between them. Per the germline V gene, CDR1 is ENHRY and CDR2 is SYGVKD. CDR3 DNA: TGTGCCATCAGTGGGCGCGGCCAGGGATCCTACAATGAGCAGTTCTTC. Protein sequence: CAISGRGQGSYNEQFF.

Only one count was recorded for this clone. The V call is TRBV7-6, the J call TRBJ2-3, with TRBD2 matching over 12 bases. The germline V gene has CDR1 SGHVS and CDR2 FNYEAQ. This CDR3 contains 16 residues. V shed 5 bases and J 7 bases; nucleotides not matched to a gene: 10. CDR3 DNA sequence: TGTGCCAGCAGCCTTAGACTAGCGGGAGCTTCGCATACGCAGTATTTT. It specifies CASSLRLAGASHTQYF.

The sample holds a few counts of this clone. J is TRBJ2-1 and V is TRBV7-3; maybe TRBD1 (5 bases). The germline V gene encodes CDR1 SGHTA and CDR2 FQGTGA. The CDR3 extends over 14 amino acids. Trimming pared 1 base from V and 5 bases from J, leaving 9 bases between. CDR3 loop: CASSLMGPHNEQFF. The CDR3 DNA reads TGTGCCAGCAGCTTAATGGGGCCCCACAATGAGCAGTTCTTC. Together with reference TRBV7-3 and TRBJ2-1, the CDR3 gives the full variable domain: GAGVSQTPSNKVTEKGKYVELRCDPISGHTALYWYRQSLGQGPEFLIYFQGTGAADDSGLPNDRFFAVRPEGSVSTLKIQRTERGDSAVYLCASSLMGPHNEQFFGPGTRLTVL.

The rearrangement links TRBV2 to TRBJ2-2; D uncertain. Germline V gives CDR1 SNHLY, CDR2 FYNNEI. The CDR3 is made up of 16 amino acids. V dropped 2 bases and J dropped 7 bases, with 17 bases sitting between them. The CDR3 DNA follows: TGTGCCAGCAGTGAATTTTTCAGGATTGGTAGCGGGGAGCTGTTTTTT. Protein sequence: CASSEFFRIGSGELFF.

The chain recombines TRBV6-2 or TRBV6-3 with TRBJ1-3; D possibly corresponds to TRBD1 (6 bases). Trimming took off 4 bases at V and 0 bases at J, with 13 bases between the two ends. Looked up from germline, CDR1 is MNHEY and CDR2 is SVGEGT. This CDR3 spans 16 amino acids. The CDR3 bases are TGTGCCAGCAGTTGGAGCAGGGGCGGCTCTGGAAACACCATATATTTT. Residues: CASSWSRGGSGNTIYF.

V is TRBV3-1 (or the pseudogene TRBV3-2) and J is TRBJ1-5; weak D call: TRBD1 (5 bases). V lost 1 base and J lost 4, with 11 bases in between. This CDR3 spans 15 amino acids. Germline lookup yields CDR1 LGHDT and CDR2 YNNKEL (reference sequence). CDR3 sequence: CASSQGRAPNQPQHF. In DNA form, the CDR3 reads TGTGCCAGCAGCCAAGGCAGGGCCCCTAATCAGCCCCAGCATTTT.

The gene calls are TRBV18 and TRBJ1-2, with a weak D call TRBD1 (6 bases). Germline CDR1 KGHSH, CDR2 LQKENI. V lost 0 bases to trimming and J lost 3 bases, with 8 bases between them. The CDR3 consists of 14 residues. In DNA, the CDR3 is TGTGCCAGCTCACCACCCGGGACACACTATGGCTACACCTTC. Translating gives CASSPPGTHYGYTF.